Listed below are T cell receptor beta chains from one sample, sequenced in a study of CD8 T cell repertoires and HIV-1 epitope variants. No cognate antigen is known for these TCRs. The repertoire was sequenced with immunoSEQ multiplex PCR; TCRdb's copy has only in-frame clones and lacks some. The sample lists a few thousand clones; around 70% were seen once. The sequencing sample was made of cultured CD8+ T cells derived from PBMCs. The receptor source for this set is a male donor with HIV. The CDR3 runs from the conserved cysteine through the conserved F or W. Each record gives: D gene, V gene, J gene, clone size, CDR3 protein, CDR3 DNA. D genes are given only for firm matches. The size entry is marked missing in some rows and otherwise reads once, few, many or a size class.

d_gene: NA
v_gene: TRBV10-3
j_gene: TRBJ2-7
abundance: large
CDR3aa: CATLGDSTYEQYF
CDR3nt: TGTGCCACCCTAGGGGACTCTACTTACGAGCAGTACTTC

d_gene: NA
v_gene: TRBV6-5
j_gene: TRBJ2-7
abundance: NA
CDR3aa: CASSYSGRVNEQYF
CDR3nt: TGTGCCAGCAGTTACTCAGGCAGGGTCAACGAGCAGTACTTC

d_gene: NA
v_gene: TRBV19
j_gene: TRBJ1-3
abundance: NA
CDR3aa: CASKFSGRTIYF
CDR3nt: TGTGCCAGTAAATTTTCAGGGCGCACCATATATTTT

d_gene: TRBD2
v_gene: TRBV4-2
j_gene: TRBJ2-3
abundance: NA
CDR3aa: CASSQGTSGGTDTQYF
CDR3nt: TGTGCCAGCAGCCAGGGGACTAGCGGGGGCACAGATACGCAGTATTTT

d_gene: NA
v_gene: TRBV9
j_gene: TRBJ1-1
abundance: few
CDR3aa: CASSSYIEAEAFF
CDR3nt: TGTGCCAGCAGCTCCTATATAGAGGCTGAAGCTTTCTTT

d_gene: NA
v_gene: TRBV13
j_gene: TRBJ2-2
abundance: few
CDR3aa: CASSSAEWGILGELFF
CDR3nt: TGTGCCAGCAGCTCCGCGGAATGGGGGATTTTAGGGGAGCTGTTTTTT

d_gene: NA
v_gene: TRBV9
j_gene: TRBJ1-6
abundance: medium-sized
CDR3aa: CASSPLGGQGNSPLHF
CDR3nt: TGTGCCAGCAGCCCGCTGGGGGGGCAAGGGAATTCACCCCTCCACTTT

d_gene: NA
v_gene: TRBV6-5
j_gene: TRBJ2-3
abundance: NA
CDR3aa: CASSTRQSTDTQYF
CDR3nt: TGTGCCAGCAGTACTAGACAGTCCACAGATACGCAGTATTTT

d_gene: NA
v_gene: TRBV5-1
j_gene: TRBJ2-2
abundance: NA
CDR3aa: CASSLTGSRTGELFF
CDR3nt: TGCGCCAGCAGCTTGACAGGATCTCGGACCGGGGAGCTGTTTTTT

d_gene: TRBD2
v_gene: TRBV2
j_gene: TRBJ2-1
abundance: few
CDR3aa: CASKMTSGYNEQFF
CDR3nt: TGTGCCAGCAAGATGACTAGCGGGTACAATGAGCAGTTCTTC